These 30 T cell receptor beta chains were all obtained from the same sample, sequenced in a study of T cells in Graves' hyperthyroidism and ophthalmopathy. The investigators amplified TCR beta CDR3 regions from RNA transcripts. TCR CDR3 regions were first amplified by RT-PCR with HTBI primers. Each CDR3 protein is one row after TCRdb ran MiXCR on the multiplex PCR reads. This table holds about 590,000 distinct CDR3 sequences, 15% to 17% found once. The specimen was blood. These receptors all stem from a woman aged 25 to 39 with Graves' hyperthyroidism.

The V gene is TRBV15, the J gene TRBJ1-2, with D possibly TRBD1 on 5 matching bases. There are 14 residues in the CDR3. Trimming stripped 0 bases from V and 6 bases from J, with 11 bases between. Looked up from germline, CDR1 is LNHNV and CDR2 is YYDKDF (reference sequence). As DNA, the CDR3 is TGTGCCACCAGCAGAGATCCAGGGTTGGATGGCTACACCTTC. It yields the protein CATSRDPGLDGYTF.

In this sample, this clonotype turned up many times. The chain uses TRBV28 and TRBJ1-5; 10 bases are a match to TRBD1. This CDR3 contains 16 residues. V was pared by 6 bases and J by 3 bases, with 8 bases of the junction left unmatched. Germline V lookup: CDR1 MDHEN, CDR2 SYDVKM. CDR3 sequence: CASSHDRGLVNQPQHF. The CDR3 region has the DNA TGTGCCAGCAGCCACGACAGGGGGCTCGTCAATCAGCCCCAGCATTTT.

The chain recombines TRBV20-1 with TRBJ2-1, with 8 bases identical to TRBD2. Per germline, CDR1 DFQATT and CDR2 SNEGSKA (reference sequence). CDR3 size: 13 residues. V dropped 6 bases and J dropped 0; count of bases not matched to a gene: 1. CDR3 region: CSAGTSSYNEQFF. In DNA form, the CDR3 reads TGCAGTGCCGGGACTAGCTCCTACAATGAGCAGTTCTTC.

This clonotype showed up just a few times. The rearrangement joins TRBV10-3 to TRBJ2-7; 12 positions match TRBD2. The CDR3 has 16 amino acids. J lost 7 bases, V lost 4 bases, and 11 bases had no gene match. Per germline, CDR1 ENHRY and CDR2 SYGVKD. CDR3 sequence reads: CAISGAPSGRAKEQYF. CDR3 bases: TGTGCCATCAGTGGAGCCCCTAGCGGGAGGGCCAAGGAGCAGTACTTC.

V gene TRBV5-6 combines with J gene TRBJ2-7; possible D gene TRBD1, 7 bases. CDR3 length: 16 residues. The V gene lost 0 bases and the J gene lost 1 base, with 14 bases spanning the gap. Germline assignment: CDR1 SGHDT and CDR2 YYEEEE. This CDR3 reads CASSLGAGTASYEQYF. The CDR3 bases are TGTGCCAGCAGCTTGGGGGCGGGGACAGCATCCTACGAGCAGTACTTC.

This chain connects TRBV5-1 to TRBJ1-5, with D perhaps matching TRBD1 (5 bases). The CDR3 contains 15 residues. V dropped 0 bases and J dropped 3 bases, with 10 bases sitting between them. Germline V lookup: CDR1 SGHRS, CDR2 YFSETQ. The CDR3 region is CASSLATGPNQPQHF. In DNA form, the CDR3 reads TGCGCCAGCAGCTTGGCCACAGGTCCCAATCAGCCCCAGCATTTT.

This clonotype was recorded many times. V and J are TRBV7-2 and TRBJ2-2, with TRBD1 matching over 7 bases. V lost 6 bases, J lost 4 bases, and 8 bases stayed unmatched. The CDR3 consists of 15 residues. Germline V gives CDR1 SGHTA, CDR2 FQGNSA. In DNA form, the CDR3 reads TGTGCCAGCAGTGAGAGACAGGGCGGCACCGGGGAGCTGTTTTTT. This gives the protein CASSERQGGTGELFF.

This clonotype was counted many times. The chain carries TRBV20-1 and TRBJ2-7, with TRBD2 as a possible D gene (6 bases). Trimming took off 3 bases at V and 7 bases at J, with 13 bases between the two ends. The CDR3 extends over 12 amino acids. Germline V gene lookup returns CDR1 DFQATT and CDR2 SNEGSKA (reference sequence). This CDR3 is CSASSRAGEQYF. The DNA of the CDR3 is TGCAGTGCTAGTTCACGGGCGGGAGAGCAGTACTTC.

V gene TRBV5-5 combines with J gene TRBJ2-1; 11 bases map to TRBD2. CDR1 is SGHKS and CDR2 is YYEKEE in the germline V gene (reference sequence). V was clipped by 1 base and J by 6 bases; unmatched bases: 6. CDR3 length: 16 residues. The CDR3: CASSLMGLAAPNEQFF. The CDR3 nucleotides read TGTGCCAGCAGCTTGATGGGACTAGCGGCTCCCAATGAGCAGTTCTTC.

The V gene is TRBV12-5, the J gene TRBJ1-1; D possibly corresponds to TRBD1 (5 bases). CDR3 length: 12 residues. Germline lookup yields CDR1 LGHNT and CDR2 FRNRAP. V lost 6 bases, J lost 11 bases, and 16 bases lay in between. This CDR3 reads CASGSDITRAFF. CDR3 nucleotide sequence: TGTGCTAGTGGGTCGGACATTACAAGGGCTTTCTTT.

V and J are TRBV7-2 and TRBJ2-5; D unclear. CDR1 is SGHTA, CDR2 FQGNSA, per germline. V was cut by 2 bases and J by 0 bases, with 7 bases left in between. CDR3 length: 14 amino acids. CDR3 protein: CASSLLGNQETQYF. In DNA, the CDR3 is TGTGCCAGCAGCTTATTAGGAAACCAAGAGACCCAGTACTTC. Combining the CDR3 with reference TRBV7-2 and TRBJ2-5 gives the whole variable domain GAGVSQSPSNKVTEKGKDVELRCDPISGHTALYWYRQSLGQGLEFLIYFQGNSAPDKSGLPSDRFSAERTGGSVSTLTIQRTQQEDSAVYLCASSLLGNQETQYFGPGTRLLVL.

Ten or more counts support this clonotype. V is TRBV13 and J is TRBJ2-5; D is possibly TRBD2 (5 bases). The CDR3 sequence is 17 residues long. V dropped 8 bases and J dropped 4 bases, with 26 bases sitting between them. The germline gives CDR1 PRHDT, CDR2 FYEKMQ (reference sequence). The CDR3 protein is CASSLRLAQSFSETQYF. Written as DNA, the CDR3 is TGTGCCAGCTCCCTTAGGCTAGCACAGAGTTTCTCAGAGACCCAGTACTTC.

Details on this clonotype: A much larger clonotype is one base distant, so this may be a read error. This CDR3 reads CASSSDRVEETQYF. The CDR3 DNA is TGTGCCAGCAGTTCGGACAGGGTCGAAGAGACCCAGTACTTC. The chain recombines TRBV27 with TRBJ2-5; 8 bases line up with TRBD1. This CDR3 is 14 amino acids long. The germline CDR1 and CDR2 sequences are MNHEY and SMNVEV (reference sequence). J gave up 3 bases and V 4 bases, and 4 bases lay outside the gene matches.

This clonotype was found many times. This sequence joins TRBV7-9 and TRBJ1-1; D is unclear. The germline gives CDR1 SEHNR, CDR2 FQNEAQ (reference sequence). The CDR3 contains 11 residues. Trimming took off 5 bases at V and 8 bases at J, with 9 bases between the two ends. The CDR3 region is CASSAQLEAFF. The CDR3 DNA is TGTGCCAGCAGCGCGCAGCTAGAAGCTTTCTTT.

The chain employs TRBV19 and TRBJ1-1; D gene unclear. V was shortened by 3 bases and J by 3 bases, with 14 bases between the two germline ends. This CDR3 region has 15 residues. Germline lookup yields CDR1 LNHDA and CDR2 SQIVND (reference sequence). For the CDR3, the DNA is TGTGCCAGTAGTATGTTCTCTACCCCCGACACTGAAGCTTTCTTT. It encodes CASSMFSTPDTEAFF.

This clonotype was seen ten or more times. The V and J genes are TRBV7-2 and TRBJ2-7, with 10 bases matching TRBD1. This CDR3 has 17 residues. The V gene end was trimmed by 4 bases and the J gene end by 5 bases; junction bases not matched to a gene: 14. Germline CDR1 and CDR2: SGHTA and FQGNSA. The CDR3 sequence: CASSSRGGATGGDEQYF. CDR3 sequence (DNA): TGTGCCAGCAGCTCCCGAGGGGGGGCGACAGGGGGCGACGAGCAGTACTTC.

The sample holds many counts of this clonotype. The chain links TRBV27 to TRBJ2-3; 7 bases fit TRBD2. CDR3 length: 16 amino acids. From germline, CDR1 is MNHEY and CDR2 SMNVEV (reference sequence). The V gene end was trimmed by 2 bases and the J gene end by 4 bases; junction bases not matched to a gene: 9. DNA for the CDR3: TGTGCCAGCAGTTTAGCGGGCGGGAGAGAACCAGATACGCAGTATTTT. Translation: CASSLAGGREPDTQYF.

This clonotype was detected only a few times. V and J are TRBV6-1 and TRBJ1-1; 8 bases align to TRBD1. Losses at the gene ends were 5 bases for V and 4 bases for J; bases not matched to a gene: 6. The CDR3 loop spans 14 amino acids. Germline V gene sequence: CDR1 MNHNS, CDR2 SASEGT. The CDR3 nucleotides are TGTGCCAGCAGTAGCAGGGGGCGCGTCACTGAAGCTTTCTTT. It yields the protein CASSSRGRVTEAFF.

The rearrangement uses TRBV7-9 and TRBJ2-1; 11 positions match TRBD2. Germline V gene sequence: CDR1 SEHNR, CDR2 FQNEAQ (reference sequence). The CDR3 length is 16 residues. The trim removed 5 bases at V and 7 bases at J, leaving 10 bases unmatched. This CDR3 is CASSPWVAGGLNEQFF. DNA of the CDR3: TGTGCCAGCAGCCCATGGGTAGCGGGAGGGTTGAATGAGCAGTTCTTC.

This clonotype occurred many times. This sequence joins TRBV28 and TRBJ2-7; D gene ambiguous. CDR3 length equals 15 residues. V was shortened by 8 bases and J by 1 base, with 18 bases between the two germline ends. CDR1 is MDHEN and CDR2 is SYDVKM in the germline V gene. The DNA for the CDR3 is TGTGCCAGCGGTCCGGGTCTTTATTTTTCCTACGAGCAGTACTTC. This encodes CASGPGLYFSYEQYF.

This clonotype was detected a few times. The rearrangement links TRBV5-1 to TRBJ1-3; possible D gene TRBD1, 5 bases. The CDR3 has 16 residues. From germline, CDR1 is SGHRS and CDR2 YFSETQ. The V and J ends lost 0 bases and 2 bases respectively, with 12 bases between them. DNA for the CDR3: TGCGCCAGCAGCTTGGCCGTGGGGGGACCTGGAAACACCATATATTTT. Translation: CASSLAVGGPGNTIYF.

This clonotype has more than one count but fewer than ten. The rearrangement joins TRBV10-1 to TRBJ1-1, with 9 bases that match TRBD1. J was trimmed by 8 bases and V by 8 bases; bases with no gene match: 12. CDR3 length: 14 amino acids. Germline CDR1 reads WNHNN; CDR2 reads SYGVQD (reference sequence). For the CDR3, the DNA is TGCGCCAGCTCCGTGGACAGGGGACCCGGGGAAGCTTTCTTT. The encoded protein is CASSVDRGPGEAFF.

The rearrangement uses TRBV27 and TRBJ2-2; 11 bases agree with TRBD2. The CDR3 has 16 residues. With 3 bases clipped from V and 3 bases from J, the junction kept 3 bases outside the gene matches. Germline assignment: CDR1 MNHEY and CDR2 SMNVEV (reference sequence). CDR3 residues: CASSFTSGGYTGELFF. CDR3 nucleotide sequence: TGTGCCAGCAGTTTCACTAGCGGGGGATACACCGGGGAGCTGTTTTTT.

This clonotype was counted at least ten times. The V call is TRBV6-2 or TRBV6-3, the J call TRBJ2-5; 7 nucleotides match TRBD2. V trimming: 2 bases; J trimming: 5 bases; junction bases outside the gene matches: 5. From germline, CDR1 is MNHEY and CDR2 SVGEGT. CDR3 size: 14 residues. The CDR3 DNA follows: TGTGCCAGCAGTTACGGGACTACCGGGGAGACCCAGTACTTC. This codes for CASSYGTTGETQYF.

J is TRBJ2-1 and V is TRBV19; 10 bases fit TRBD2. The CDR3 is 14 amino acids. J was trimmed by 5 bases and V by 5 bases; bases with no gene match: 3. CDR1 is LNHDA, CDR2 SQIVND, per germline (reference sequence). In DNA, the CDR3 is TGTGCCAGTAGTTCAGCGGGAGGGCACAATGAGCAGTTCTTC. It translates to CASSSAGGHNEQFF.

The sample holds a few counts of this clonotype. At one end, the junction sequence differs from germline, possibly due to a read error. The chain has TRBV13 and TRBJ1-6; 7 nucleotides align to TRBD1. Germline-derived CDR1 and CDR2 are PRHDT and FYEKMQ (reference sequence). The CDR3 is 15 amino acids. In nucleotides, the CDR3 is TGTGCCAGCAGCATAGGGACAGCTTATAATTCACCCCTCCACTTT. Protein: CASSIGTAYNSPLHF.

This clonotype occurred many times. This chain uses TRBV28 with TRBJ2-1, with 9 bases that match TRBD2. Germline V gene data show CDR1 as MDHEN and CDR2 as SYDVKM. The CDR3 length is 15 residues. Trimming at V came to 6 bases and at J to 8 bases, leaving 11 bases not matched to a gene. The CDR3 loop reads CASSSGEREVDEQFF. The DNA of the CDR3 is TGTGCCAGCAGCTCTGGGGAGCGGGAGGTCGATGAGCAGTTCTTC.

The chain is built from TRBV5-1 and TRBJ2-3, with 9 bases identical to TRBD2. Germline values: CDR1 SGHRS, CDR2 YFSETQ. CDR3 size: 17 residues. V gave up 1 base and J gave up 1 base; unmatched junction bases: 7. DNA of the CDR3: TGCGCCAGCAGCTTGCCGAGCGGGAGGACCGGCACAGATACGCAGTATTTT. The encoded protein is CASSLPSGRTGTDTQYF.

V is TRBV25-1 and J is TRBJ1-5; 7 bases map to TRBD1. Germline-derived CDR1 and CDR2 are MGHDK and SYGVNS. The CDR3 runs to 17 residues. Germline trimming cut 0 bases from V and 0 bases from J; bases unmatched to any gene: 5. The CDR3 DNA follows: TGTGCCAGCAGTGAATATATAGGGGGCCATAGCAATCAGCCCCAGCATTTT. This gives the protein CASSEYIGGHSNQPQHF.

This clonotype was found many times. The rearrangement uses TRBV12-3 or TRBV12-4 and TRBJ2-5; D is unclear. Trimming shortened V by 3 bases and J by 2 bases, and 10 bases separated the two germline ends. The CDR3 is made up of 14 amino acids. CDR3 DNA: TGTGCCAGCAGTTTCGGGCTCCTTCAAGAGACCCAGTACTTC. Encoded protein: CASSFGLLQETQYF.